The 21 T cell receptor beta chains presented below share a single source sample, sequenced in a study of CD8 T cells in ankylosing spondylitis. One entry per CDR3 protein results from TCRdb running MiXCR on the 5' RACE reads. The data show some 92,000 distinct CDR3 sequences, 27% seen once. The sample consisted of blood, either unsorted or a sorted T cell fraction (not recorded which). These receptors were collected from a male donor with ankylosing spondylitis or in good health (not recorded which).

The chain combines TRBV12-5 with TRBJ1-6, with 7 bases identical to TRBD1. From germline, CDR1 is LGHNT and CDR2 FRNRAP. After removal of 3 bases from V and 10 bases from J, the junction contained 3 bases not matched to a gene. The CDR3 covers 13 residues. The CDR3 region is CASGLTGDSPLHF. In nucleotides, the CDR3 is TGTGCTAGTGGTTTAACAGGGGACTCACCCCTCCACTTT.

This clonotype has a handful of counts. The CDR3 bases are TGTGCCAGCAGCCTACCACAGGGGGCTGGGCGGGCAGATACGCAGTATTTT. Translation: CASSLPQGAGRADTQYF. The V and J genes are TRBV9 and TRBJ2-3, with TRBD1 matching 9 bases. This CDR3 is 17 amino acids long. Germline CDR1 reads SGDLS; CDR2 reads YYNGEE. J lost 4 bases, V lost 4 bases, and 13 bases had no gene match.

The chain has TRBV7-3 and TRBJ2-7; 9 bases agree with TRBD1. Germline V gives CDR1 SGHTA, CDR2 FQGTGA. The CDR3 is made up of 14 amino acids. Unmatched junction bases numbered 4, after V lost 5 bases and J lost 2 bases. In nucleotides, the CDR3 is TGTGCCAGCAGCACGGGACAGGGTACCTACGAGCAGTACTTC. It specifies CASSTGQGTYEQYF.

The chain carries TRBV19 and TRBJ2-5; D is ambiguous. The CDR3 loop spans 13 amino acids. Germline CDR1 reads LNHDA; CDR2 reads SQIVND (reference sequence). The V and J ends lost 5 bases and 2 bases respectively, with 9 bases between them. The CDR3 nucleotides are TGTGCCAGTAGTCGTCAGATACAAGAGACCCAGTACTTC. Its protein product is CASSRQIQETQYF.

This chain joins TRBV7-6 and TRBJ2-2; D gene uncertain. CDR1 is SGHVS and CDR2 is FNYEAQ in the germline V gene. V was pared by 7 bases and J by 0 bases, with 12 bases between. This CDR3 spans 15 amino acids. CDR3 amino acids: CASTGIIPNTGELFF. The CDR3 DNA reads TGTGCCAGCACCGGAATCATACCGAACACCGGGGAGCTGTTTTTT. Combining the CDR3 with reference TRBV7-6 and TRBJ2-2 gives the whole variable domain GAGVSQSPRYKVTKRGQDVALRCDPISGHVSLYWYRQALGQGPEFLTYFNYEAQQDKSGLPNDRFSAERPEGSISTLTIQRTEQRDSAMYRCASTGIIPNTGELFFGEGSRLTVL.

This clonotype was counted only a few times. This chain uses TRBV5-5 with TRBJ2-7; 7 positions agree with TRBD2. Per the germline V gene, CDR1 is SGHKS and CDR2 is YYEKEE (reference sequence). The trim removed 5 bases at V and 0 bases at J, leaving 14 bases unmatched. This CDR3 contains 17 residues. The CDR3 here is CASRVGALATSSYEQYF. As DNA, the CDR3 is TGTGCCAGCAGGGTTGGGGCACTAGCGACGAGCTCCTACGAGCAGTACTTC.

The chain uses TRBV6-5 and TRBJ2-4; D may be TRBD1 (5 bases). Germline lookup yields CDR1 MNHEY and CDR2 SVGAGI. V was pared by 1 base and J by 8 bases, with 15 bases between. The CDR3 is 15 amino acids. The CDR3 sequence: CASSYWAGSVYIQYF. CDR3 coding DNA: TGTGCCAGCAGTTACTGGGCAGGGTCAGTGTACATTCAGTACTTC.

The chain has TRBV5-5 and TRBJ2-1; no reliable D call. The CDR3 is made up of 15 amino acids. Germline loops: CDR1 SGHKS, CDR2 YYEKEE (reference sequence). Trimming left V 3 bases short and J 0 bases short, with 10 bases between. CDR3: CASSSHPDSYNEQFF. In nucleotides, the CDR3 is TGTGCCAGCAGCTCCCACCCGGACTCCTACAATGAGCAGTTCTTC.

The rearrangement links TRBV27 to TRBJ1-2; D is unclear. The CDR3 is 14 amino acids. V was shortened by 5 bases and J by 4 bases, with 14 bases between the two germline ends. Germline loops: CDR1 MNHEY, CDR2 SMNVEV (reference sequence). CDR3 in amino acids: CASSPRGAAYGYTF. The CDR3 DNA reads TGTGCCAGCAGTCCCCGTGGAGCTGCCTATGGCTACACCTTC.

The chain carries TRBV5-1 and TRBJ1-2; unclear D gene. The germline V gene encodes CDR1 SGHRS and CDR2 YFSETQ. CDR3 length equals 13 residues. Trimming removed 0 bases at V and 8 bases at J, with 11 bases between. CDR3 sequence: CASSLGRSGGYTF. DNA for the CDR3: TGCGCCAGCAGCTTGGGACGGAGTGGAGGCTACACCTTC.

This clonotype occurred a few times. The chain combines TRBV27 with TRBJ2-7, with a weak D call TRBD1 (6 bases). V shed 5 bases and J shed 3 bases, with 11 bases lying between them. CDR1 and CDR2 (germline): MNHEY, SMNVEV (reference sequence). There are 13 residues in the CDR3. Here the CDR3 DNA reads TGTGCCAGCAGTGAAACAGGGATCTACGAGCAGTACGTC. As protein: CASSETGIYEQYV.

This clonotype has ten or more counts. The rearrangement links TRBV5-6 to TRBJ1-2, with TRBD1 matching 8 bases. There are 14 residues in the CDR3. Looked up from germline, CDR1 is SGHDT and CDR2 is YYEEEE. Trimming at V came to 3 bases and at J to 4 bases, leaving 5 bases not matched to a gene. The CDR3 is CASSSGTGGYGYTF. The DNA of the CDR3 is TGTGCCAGCAGCTCCGGGACAGGTGGCTATGGCTACACCTTC. Combining the CDR3 with reference TRBV5-6 and TRBJ1-2 gives the whole variable domain DAGVTQSPTHLIKTRGQQVTLRCSPKSGHDTVSWYQQALGQGPQFIFQYYEEEERQRGNFPDRFSGHQFPNYSSELNVNALLLGDSALYLCASSSGTGGYGYTFGSGTRLTVV.

J is TRBJ2-1 and V is TRBV27; TRBD2 matches 7 bases. The CDR3 contains 16 residues. The germline gives CDR1 MNHEY, CDR2 SMNVEV (reference sequence). With V trimmed by 0 bases and J by 4 bases, 6 bases remained unmatched. The CDR3 region has the DNA TGTGCCAGCAGTTTATCGTGGAGCGGGGTATACAATGAGCAGTTCTTC. Amino acids: CASSLSWSGVYNEQFF.

The chain links TRBV4-2 to TRBJ1-2; unclear D gene. The V end lost 1 base, the J end lost 8 bases, and 14 bases lay between the germline ends. CDR1 is LGHNA, CDR2 YNFKEQ, per germline. This CDR3 comprises 14 residues. The CDR3 DNA reads TGTGCCAGCAGCCAAGGTGGACTCACCCGGGGCTACACCTTC. It specifies CASSQGGLTRGYTF.

V and J are TRBV5-1 and TRBJ2-1, with TRBD1 matching over 10 bases. This CDR3 has 15 amino acids. Germline V gene data show CDR1 as SGHRS and CDR2 as YFSETQ. After removal of 4 bases from V and 9 bases from J, the junction contained 10 bases not matched to a gene. The CDR3 sequence: CASSTAGTGVFEQFF. The CDR3 DNA is TGCGCCAGCAGCACAGCCGGGACAGGGGTTTTTGAGCAGTTCTTC.

This clonotype was seen only once. The CDR3 region has the DNA TGTGCCAGCAGCTTAGAACTTGGGGAGTTTGCCTACGAGCAGTACTTC. Translated: CASSLELGEFAYEQYF. The chain employs TRBV11-2 and TRBJ2-7, with a tentative D call TRBD2 (5 bases). V lost 0 bases, J lost 2 bases, and 14 bases lay in between. This CDR3 is 16 amino acids long. CDR1 is SGHAT and CDR2 is FQNNGV in the germline V gene.

Only a few counts were recorded for this clonotype. The CDR3 bases are TGCAGTGCTAGAGATGGGGGAGGGAGGGCTTCCTACAATGAGCAGTTCTTC. It translates to CSARDGGGRASYNEQFF. The chain employs TRBV20-1 and TRBJ2-1, with TRBD2 matching over 7 bases. After removal of 0 bases from V and 1 base from J, the junction contained 9 bases not matched to a gene. Germline V lookup: CDR1 DFQATT, CDR2 SNEGSKA (reference sequence). CDR3 length: 17 residues.

The chain couples TRBV29-1 to TRBJ1-1; D ambiguous. V shed 4 bases and J shed 0 bases, with 6 bases lying between them. CDR1 is SQVTM and CDR2 is ANQGSEA in the germline V gene. The CDR3 sequence is 12 residues long. CDR3 in amino acids: CSVVELNTEAFF. For the CDR3, the DNA is TGCAGCGTTGTTGAGTTGAACACTGAAGCTTTCTTT.

V and J are TRBV20-1 and TRBJ1-4; the D gene is possibly TRBD1 (6 bases). The CDR3 has 14 amino acids. Trimming removed 5 bases from V and 3 bases from J, with 13 bases in between. Germline values: CDR1 DFQATT, CDR2 SNEGSKA (reference sequence). The CDR3 spells CSAVQGSANEKLFF. CDR3 nucleotides: TGCAGTGCTGTACAGGGCTCGGCTAATGAAAAACTGTTTTTT.

The gene calls are TRBV5-1 and TRBJ2-2; no reliable D call. Deletions cut 4 bases from V and 9 bases from J, with 16 bases between. Germline V gives CDR1 SGHRS, CDR2 YFSETQ. The length of the CDR3 is 14 residues. CDR3 coding DNA: TGCGCCAGCAGCATACTTAATGCGGATCGGGAGCTGTTTTTT. Protein sequence: CASSILNADRELFF.

The chain uses TRBV27 and TRBJ2-5; D is possibly TRBD2 (6 bases). Germline-derived CDR1 and CDR2 are MNHEY and SMNVEV (reference sequence). The CDR3 has 19 residues. Trimming took off 0 bases at V and 5 bases at J, with 25 bases between the two ends. CDR3 sequence (DNA): TGTGCCAGCAGTTTATCTCCCCCTCTTGTGACTAGTTTGGGCGAGACCCAGTACTTC. It yields the protein CASSLSPPLVTSLGETQYF.